A single sample gave rise to the 19 T cell receptor beta chains below, sequenced in a study of blood T cell repertoires in COVID-19 (TCRdb year 2020). Receptors were amplified or captured by the immunoSEQ multiplex PCR assay. Here the immuneACCESS table is served through TCRdb, limited to in-frame sequences with V and J called. Missing clones are a known gap in these copies; in checked studies unresolved V genes cover under half, and the rest lacks a known reason. For this sample the table gives roughly 140,000 clones, of which about 82% were detected only once. More than 5% of the sample comes from the top ten. The sequenced sample was PBMCs or T cells enriched from blood (not recorded which). These receptors all come from a woman aged 35 to 49 who had recovered from COVID-19.

The V call is TRBV11-2, the J call TRBJ2-1; 8 nucleotides agree with TRBD2. The junction had 8 bases not matched to a gene; V was cut back by 5 bases and J by 5 bases. CDR1 is SGHAT, CDR2 FQNNGV, per germline. CDR3 size: 15 residues. The CDR3 region has the DNA TGTGCCAGCAGCCGAATAGCGGGGAGGAACAATGAGCAGTTCTTC. Its translation: CASSRIAGRNNEQFF.

The chain employs TRBV27 and TRBJ1-2; D is ambiguous. The germline V gene has CDR1 MNHEY and CDR2 SMNVEV (reference sequence). The CDR3 runs to 13 residues. The germline V and J ends were trimmed by 6 bases and 6 bases, with 14 bases remaining between them. For the CDR3, the DNA is TGTGCCAGCAGGAGGGCTCGGAGGGATGGCTACACCTTC. This codes for CASRRARRDGYTF.

The rearrangement uses TRBV2 and TRBJ1-2; TRBD1 aligns across 7 bases. The V gene's germline CDR1 is SNHLY and CDR2 FYNNEI. V gave up 8 bases and J gave up 3 bases; unmatched junction bases: 6. This CDR3 region has 13 residues. The CDR3 sequence is CASDTQGYYGYTF. CDR3 nucleotide sequence: TGTGCCAGCGACACACAGGGGTACTATGGCTACACCTTC. Complete variable domain (other parts from reference TRBV2 and TRBJ1-2): EPEVTQTPSHQVTQMGQEVILRCVPISNHLYFYWYRQILGQKVEFLVSFYNNEISEKSEIFDDQFSVERPDGSNFTLKIRSTKLEDSAMYFCASDTQGYYGYTFGSGTRLTVV.

The gene calls are TRBV27 and TRBJ2-3; D is possibly TRBD2 (5 bases). CDR3 size: 14 residues. CDR1 is MNHEY and CDR2 is SMNVEV in the germline V gene (reference sequence). The ends were cut back, 2 bases at V and 1 base at J, with 7 bases in the middle. This CDR3 reads CASSLRRGTDTQYF. The CDR3 DNA reads as TGTGCCAGCAGTTTACGGCGGGGCACAGATACGCAGTATTTT.

The V call is TRBV5-1, the J call TRBJ2-3; no clear D gene. The CDR3 is 12 amino acids. Germline CDR1 SGHRS, CDR2 YFSETQ. The V gene lost 2 bases and the J gene lost 3 bases, with 4 bases spanning the gap. CDR3 region: CASSFLTDTQYF. The CDR3 DNA sequence: TGCGCCAGCAGCTTCTTGACAGATACGCAGTATTTT.

This chain connects TRBV30 to TRBJ1-2, with unresolved D. The CDR3 covers 13 residues. Looked up from germline, CDR1 is GTSNPN and CDR2 is SVGIG (reference sequence). V was pared by 6 bases and J by 4 bases, with 15 bases between. CDR3 nucleotides: TGTGCCTGCTGGAGGACCTCCGGCTATGGCTACACCTTC. Translation: CACWRTSGYGYTF.

The V gene is TRBV19, the J gene TRBJ1-2, with 8 bases identical to TRBD1. J lost 4 bases, V lost 3 bases, and 4 bases had no gene match. The CDR3 is 14 residues long. CDR1 is LNHDA, CDR2 SQIVND, per germline (reference sequence). This chain's CDR3 is CASSIGQGAYGYTF. The CDR3 DNA reads TGTGCCAGTAGTATCGGTCAGGGGGCCTATGGCTACACCTTC.

The chain carries TRBV2 and TRBJ2-7; D unclear. From germline, CDR1 is SNHLY and CDR2 FYNNEI. The V end lost 4 bases, the J end lost 5 bases, and 6 bases lay between the germline ends. The CDR3 is 11 residues long. CDR3 region: CASSGLNEQYF. In DNA form, the CDR3 reads TGTGCCAGCAGTGGACTCAACGAGCAGTACTTC.

This rearrangement joins TRBV19 to TRBJ2-3; 8 nucleotides line up with TRBD2. J was trimmed by 2 bases and V by 4 bases; bases with no gene match: 5. The CDR3 runs 15 residues. Germline V gene sequence: CDR1 LNHDA, CDR2 SQIVND (reference sequence). CDR3 residues: CASSTGLVVTDTQYF. CDR3 nucleotide sequence: TGTGCCAGTAGTACGGGACTAGTCGTCACAGATACGCAGTATTTT.

The chain is built from TRBV9 and TRBJ1-1; 7 bases are a match to TRBD1. The CDR3 sequence is 14 residues long. Per the germline V gene, CDR1 is SGDLS and CDR2 is YYNGEE. The V gene end was trimmed by 4 bases and the J gene end by 1 base; junction bases not matched to a gene: 4. For the CDR3, the DNA is TGTGCCAGCAGCAGGAACAGGGGGAACACTGAAGCTTTCTTT. Translation gives CASSRNRGNTEAFF.

The genes are TRBV12-3 or TRBV12-4 and TRBJ1-1; no definite D call. The CDR3 consists of 12 residues. The V end was cut by 8 bases, the J end by 0 bases, with 7 bases between. CDR3 DNA: TGTGCCAGCGGCCAAATGAACACTGAAGCTTTCTTT. As protein: CASGQMNTEAFF.

The count of this clone is one. The V and J genes are TRBV13 and TRBJ1-4; 7 nucleotides agree with TRBD1. The CDR3 spans 16 residues. Losses at the gene ends were 5 bases for V and 5 bases for J; bases not matched to a gene: 11. CDR1 PRHDT and CDR2 FYEKMQ come from the germline V gene (reference sequence). This chain's CDR3 is CASSGQAEKGNEKLFF. The DNA for the CDR3 is TGTGCCAGCAGCGGACAGGCGGAAAAGGGGAATGAAAAACTGTTTTTT.

This clone turned up a few times. The chain is built from TRBV5-1 and TRBJ2-1; D not certain. CDR1 SGHRS and CDR2 YFSETQ come from the germline V gene. The CDR3 runs 15 residues. The germline V and J ends were trimmed by 0 bases and 0 bases, with 7 bases remaining between them. The DNA for the CDR3 is TGCGCCAGCAGCTTGGTCCTCAGCTCCTACAATGAGCAGTTCTTC. This gives the protein CASSLVLSSYNEQFF.

The rearrangement uses TRBV27 and TRBJ2-7; 7 positions match TRBD1. J was trimmed by 5 bases and V by 2 bases; bases with no gene match: 6. This CDR3 is built from 14 residues. The germline gives CDR1 MNHEY, CDR2 SMNVEV (reference sequence). The chain's CDR3 is CASSLIGGLHEQYF. CDR3 coding DNA: TGTGCCAGCAGTTTAATAGGGGGCTTGCACGAGCAGTACTTC.

The chain carries TRBV19 and TRBJ1-6; 7 positions agree with TRBD1. The CDR3 covers 13 residues. CDR1 LNHDA and CDR2 SQIVND come from the germline V gene (reference sequence). The ends lost 7 bases at V and 12 bases at J; junction bases unmatched: 9. CDR3 residues: CASTGTVGRPLHF. The CDR3 nucleotides read TGTGCCAGTACCGGGACAGTGGGTCGACCCCTCCACTTT. The whole variable domain, filled in from reference TRBV19 and TRBJ1-6, reads DGGITQSPKYLFRKEGQNVTLSCEQNLNHDAMYWYRQDPGQGLRLIYYSQIVNDFQKGDIAEGYSVSREKKESFPLTVTSAQKNPTAFYLCASTGTVGRPLHFGNGTRLTVT.

This clone was counted between two and nine times. This sequence joins TRBV6-2 or TRBV6-3 and TRBJ2-1, with D perhaps TRBD2 (5 bases). Trimming removed 6 bases from V and 0 bases from J, with 15 bases in between. CDR3 size: 16 residues. CDR1 is MNHEY, CDR2 SVGEGT, per germline. Here the CDR3 reads CASSFGLAFSYNEQFF. The CDR3 DNA follows: TGTGCCAGCAGCTTTGGACTGGCCTTCTCCTACAATGAGCAGTTCTTC.

This clone was observed a single time. In DNA, the CDR3 is TGTGCCAGCAGTGACAGGGGGCAAAACACTGAAGCTTTCTTT. It is translated as CASSDRGQNTEAFF. The rearrangement uses TRBV6-1 and TRBJ1-1; 8 bases are a match to TRBD1. With V trimmed by 3 bases and J by 2 bases, 2 bases remained unmatched. The CDR3 runs to 14 residues. The germline CDR1 and CDR2 sequences are MNHNS and SASEGT.

The chain combines TRBV10-2 with TRBJ2-3, with D hard to call. There are 15 residues in the CDR3. Germline values: CDR1 WSHSY, CDR2 SAAADI. V was trimmed by 11 bases and J by 3 bases, leaving 21 bases between them. The CDR3 DNA reads as TGCGCCTCGGCCAGAGCCGCCCTACTAACAGATACGCAGTATTTT. Protein product: CASARAALLTDTQYF.

The genes are TRBV6-5 and TRBJ1-2; no firm D call. This CDR3 contains 12 residues. Trimming stripped 8 bases from V and 2 bases from J, with 9 bases between. The germline gives CDR1 MNHEY, CDR2 SVGAGI. This CDR3 is CASQPGNYGYTF. The CDR3 coding sequence is TGTGCCAGCCAGCCCGGGAACTATGGCTACACCTTC.